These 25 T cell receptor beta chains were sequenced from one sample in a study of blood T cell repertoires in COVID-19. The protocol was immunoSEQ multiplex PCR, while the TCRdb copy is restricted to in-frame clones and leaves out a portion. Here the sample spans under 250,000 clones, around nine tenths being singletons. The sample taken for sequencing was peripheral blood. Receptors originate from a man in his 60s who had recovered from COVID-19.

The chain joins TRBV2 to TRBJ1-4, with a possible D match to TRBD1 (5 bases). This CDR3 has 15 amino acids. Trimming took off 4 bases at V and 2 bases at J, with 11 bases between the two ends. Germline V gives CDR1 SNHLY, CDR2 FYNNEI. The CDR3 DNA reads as TGTGCCAGCAGTGCTCAGGGTCGGACTAATGAAAAACTGTTTTTT. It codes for CASSAQGRTNEKLFF.

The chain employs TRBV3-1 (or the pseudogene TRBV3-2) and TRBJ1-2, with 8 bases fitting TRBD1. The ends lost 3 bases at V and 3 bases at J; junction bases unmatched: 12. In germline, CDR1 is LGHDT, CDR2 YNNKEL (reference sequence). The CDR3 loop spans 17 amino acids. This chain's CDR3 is CASSQGTRTGGYYGYTF. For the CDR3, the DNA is TGTGCCAGCAGCCAGGGAACGCGAACAGGGGGTTACTATGGCTACACCTTC.

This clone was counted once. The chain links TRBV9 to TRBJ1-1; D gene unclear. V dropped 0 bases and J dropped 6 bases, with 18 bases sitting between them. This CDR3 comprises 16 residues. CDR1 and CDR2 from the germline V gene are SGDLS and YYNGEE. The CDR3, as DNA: TGTGCCAGCAGCGTAGCCGTCGGTCCTTTGGAGCCTGAAGCTTTCTTT. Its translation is CASSVAVGPLEPEAFF.

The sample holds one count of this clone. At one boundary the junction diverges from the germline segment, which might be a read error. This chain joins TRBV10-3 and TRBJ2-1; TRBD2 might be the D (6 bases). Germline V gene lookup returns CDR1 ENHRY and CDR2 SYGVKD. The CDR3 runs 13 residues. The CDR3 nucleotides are TGTGCCGTCAGGGCCGGGCGGGGAGATGAGCAGTTCTTC. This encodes CAVRAGRGDEQFF.

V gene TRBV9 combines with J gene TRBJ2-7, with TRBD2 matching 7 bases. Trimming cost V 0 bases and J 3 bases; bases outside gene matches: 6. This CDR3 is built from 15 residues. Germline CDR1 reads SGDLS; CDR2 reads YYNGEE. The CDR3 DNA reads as TGTGCCAGCAGCGTAGAGCTTGGGGGGGGCTACGAGCAGTACTTC. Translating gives CASSVELGGGYEQYF.

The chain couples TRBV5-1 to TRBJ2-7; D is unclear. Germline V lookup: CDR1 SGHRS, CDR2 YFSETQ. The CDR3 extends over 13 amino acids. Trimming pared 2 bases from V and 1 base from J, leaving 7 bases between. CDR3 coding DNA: TGCGCCAGCAGCTTTGCGCCGTCCTACGAGCAGTACTTC. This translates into CASSFAPSYEQYF.

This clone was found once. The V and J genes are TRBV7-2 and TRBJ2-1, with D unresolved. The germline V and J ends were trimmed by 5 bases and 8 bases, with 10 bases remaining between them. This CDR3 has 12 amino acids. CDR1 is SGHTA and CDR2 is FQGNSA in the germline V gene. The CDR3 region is CASSPNSHEQFF. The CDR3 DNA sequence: TGTGCCAGCAGCCCCAACTCCCATGAGCAGTTCTTC.

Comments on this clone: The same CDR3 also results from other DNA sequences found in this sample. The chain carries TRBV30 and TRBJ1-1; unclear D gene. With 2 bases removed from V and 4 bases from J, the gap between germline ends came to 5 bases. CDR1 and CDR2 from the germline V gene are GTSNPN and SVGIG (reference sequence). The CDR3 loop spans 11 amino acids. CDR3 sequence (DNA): TGTGCCTGGAGTCTTCGCACTGAAGCTTTCTTT. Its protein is CAWSLRTEAFF.

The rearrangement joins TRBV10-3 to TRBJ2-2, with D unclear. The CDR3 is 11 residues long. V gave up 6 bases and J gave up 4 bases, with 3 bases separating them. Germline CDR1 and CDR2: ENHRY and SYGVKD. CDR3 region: CAIRSTGELFF. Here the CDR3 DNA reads TGTGCCATCAGGAGCACCGGGGAGCTGTTTTTT.

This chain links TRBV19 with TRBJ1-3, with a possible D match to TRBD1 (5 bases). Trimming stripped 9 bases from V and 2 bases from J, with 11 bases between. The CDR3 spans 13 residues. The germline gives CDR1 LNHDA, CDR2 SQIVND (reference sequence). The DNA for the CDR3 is TGTGCCAGCGCAGGGTACCCTGGAAACACCATATATTTT. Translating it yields CASAGYPGNTIYF.

The CDR3 nucleotides read TGTGCCAGCAGCTTGAGGCTAGCGGGAGGGAATAGGCGTTACGAGCAGTACTTC. It is translated as CASSLRLAGGNRRYEQYF. The chain employs TRBV7-2 and TRBJ2-7; 12 bases agree with TRBD2. The length of the CDR3 is 18 residues. V gave up 3 bases and J gave up 4 bases; unmatched junction bases: 13. CDR1 and CDR2 from the germline V gene are SGHTA and FQGNSA.

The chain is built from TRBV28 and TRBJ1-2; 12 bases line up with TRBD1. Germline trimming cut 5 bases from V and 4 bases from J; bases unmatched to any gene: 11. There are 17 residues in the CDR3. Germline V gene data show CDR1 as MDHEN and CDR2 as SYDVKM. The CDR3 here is CASSPPGQGARAYGYTF. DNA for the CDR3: TGTGCCAGCAGTCCACCGGGACAGGGGGCCAGGGCCTATGGCTACACCTTC.

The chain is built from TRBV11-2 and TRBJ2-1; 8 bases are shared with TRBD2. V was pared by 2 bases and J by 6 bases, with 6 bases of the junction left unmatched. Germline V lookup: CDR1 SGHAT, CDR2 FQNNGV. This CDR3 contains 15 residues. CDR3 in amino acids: CASSLIAGSRNEQFF. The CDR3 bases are TGTGCCAGCAGCTTAATAGCGGGATCGCGCAATGAGCAGTTCTTC.

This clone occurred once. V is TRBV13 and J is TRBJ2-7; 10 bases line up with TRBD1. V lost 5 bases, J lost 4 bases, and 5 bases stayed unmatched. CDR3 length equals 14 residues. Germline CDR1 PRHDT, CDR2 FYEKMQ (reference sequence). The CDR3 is CASSPLGQGYEQYF. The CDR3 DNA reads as TGTGCCAGCAGCCCATTGGGACAGGGGTACGAGCAGTACTTC.

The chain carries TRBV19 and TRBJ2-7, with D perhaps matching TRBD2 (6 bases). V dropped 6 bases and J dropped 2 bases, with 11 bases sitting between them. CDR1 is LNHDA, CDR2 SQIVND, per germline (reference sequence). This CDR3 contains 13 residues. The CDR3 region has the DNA TGTGCCAGTAGCAAAAGCGGGCCCTACGAGCAGTACTTC. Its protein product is CASSKSGPYEQYF.

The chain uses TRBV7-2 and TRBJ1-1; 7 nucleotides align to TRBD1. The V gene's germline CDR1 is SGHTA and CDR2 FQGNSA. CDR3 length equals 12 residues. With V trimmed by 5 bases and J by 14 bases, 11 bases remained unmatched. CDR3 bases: TGTGCCAGCAGCCAAGACAGGGCCCGAGTGTTCTTT. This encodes CASSQDRARVFF.

The CDR3 spells CSVDRETDTQYF. The CDR3 DNA follows: TGCAGCGTTGATCGGGAGACAGATACGCAGTATTTT. This rearrangement joins TRBV29-1 to TRBJ2-3; the D gene is possibly TRBD2 (6 bases). CDR3 length: 12 amino acids. V was pared by 3 bases and J by 3 bases, with 7 bases between. Germline V lookup: CDR1 SQVTM, CDR2 ANQGSEA.

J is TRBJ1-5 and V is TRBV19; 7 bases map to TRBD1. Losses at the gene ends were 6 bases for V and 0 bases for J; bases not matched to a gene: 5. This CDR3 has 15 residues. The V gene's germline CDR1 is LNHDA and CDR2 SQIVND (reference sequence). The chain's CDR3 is CASSGTDYSNQPQHF. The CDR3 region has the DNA TGTGCCAGTAGCGGGACAGATTATAGCAATCAGCCCCAGCATTTT. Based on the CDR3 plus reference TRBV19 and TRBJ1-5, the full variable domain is DGGITQSPKYLFRKEGQNVTLSCEQNLNHDAMYWYRQDPGQGLRLIYYSQIVNDFQKGDIAEGYSVSREKKESFPLTVTSAQKNPTAFYLCASSGTDYSNQPQHFGDGTRLSIL.

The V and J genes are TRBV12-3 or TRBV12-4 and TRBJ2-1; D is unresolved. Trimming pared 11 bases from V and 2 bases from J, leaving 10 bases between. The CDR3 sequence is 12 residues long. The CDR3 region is CAGRRAYNEQFF. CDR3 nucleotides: TGTGCCGGCCGCCGGGCCTACAATGAGCAGTTCTTC.

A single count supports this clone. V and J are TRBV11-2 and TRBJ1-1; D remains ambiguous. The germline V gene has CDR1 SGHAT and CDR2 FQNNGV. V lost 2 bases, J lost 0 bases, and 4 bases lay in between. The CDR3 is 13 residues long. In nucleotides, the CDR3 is TGTGCCAGCAGCTTACGTCTGAACACTGAAGCTTTCTTT. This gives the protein CASSLRLNTEAFF.

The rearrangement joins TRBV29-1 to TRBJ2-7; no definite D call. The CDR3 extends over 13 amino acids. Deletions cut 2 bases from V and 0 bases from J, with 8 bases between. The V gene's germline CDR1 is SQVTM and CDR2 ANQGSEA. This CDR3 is CSVEFPSSYEQYF. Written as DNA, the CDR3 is TGCAGCGTTGAATTCCCCTCCTCCTACGAGCAGTACTTC.

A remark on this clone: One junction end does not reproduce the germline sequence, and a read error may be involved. Here the CDR3 DNA reads TGTGCCAGCAGCCTCCAGGGGGGAACATCCCACTTC. Protein: CASSLQGGTSHF. The chain has TRBV7-2 and TRBJ2-7, with D possibly being TRBD1 (7 bases). CDR1 and CDR2 from the germline V gene are SGHTA and FQGNSA. The CDR3 spans 12 residues.

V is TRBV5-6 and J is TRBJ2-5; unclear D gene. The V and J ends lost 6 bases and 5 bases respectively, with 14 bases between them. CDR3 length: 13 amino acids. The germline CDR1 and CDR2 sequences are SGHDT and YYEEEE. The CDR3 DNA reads TGTGCCAGCAACGACTCCCCCCGGGAGACCCAGTACTTC. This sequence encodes CASNDSPRETQYF.

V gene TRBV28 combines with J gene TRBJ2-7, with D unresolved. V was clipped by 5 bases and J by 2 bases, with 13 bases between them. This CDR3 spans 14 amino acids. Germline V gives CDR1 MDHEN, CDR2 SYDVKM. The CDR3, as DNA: TGTGCCAGCAGTCTGGGCCCAAGACCCTACGAGCAGTACTTC. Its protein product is CASSLGPRPYEQYF.

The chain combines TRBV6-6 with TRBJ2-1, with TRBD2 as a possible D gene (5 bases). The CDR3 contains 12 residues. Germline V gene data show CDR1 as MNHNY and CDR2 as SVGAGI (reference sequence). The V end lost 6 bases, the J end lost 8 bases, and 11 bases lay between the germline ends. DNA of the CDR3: TGTGCCAGCAGGACCCTGAGGGATGAGCAGTTCTTC. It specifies CASRTLRDEQFF.